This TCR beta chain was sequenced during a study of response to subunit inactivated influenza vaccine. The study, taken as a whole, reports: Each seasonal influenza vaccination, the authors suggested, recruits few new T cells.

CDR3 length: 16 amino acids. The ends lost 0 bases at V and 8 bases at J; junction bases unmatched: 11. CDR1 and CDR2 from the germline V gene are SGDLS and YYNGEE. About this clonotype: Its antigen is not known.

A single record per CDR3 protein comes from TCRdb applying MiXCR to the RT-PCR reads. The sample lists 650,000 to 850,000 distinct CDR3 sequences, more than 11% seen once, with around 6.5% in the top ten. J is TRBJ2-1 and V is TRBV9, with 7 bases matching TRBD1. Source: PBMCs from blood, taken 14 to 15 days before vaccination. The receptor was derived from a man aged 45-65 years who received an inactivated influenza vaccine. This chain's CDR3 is CASSVATGAPIDEQFF. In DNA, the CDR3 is TGTGCCAGCAGCGTAGCTACAGGGGCCCCAATCGATGAGCAGTTCTTC.